These T cell receptor beta chains were read from a single sample in a study of blood T cell repertoires in COVID-19. The data were produced by immunoSEQ multiplex PCR, yet TCRdb's version contains in-frame clones alone and is incomplete. The sample contains some 200,000 clones, roughly 89% of which appear only once. Sequenced input: peripheral blood. Every receptor here comes from a woman between 65 and 79 years old with COVID-19, enrolled during active disease. The conserved cysteine and the conserved F or W are not part of the CDR3 here. Rows give clone size only sometimes, using once, few, many, or a class for an expanded clone.

TRBV5-1	once	TRBJ2-1	ASRTGIDYNEQF
TRBV30	NA	TRBJ2-1	ACTSGRDYNEQF
TRBV27	NA	TRBJ1-1	ASSLTRNTEAF
TRBV18	NA	TRBJ1-5	ASSQQGGNQPQH
TRBV4-1	NA	TRBJ2-1	ASSPLGSGANNEQF
TRBV6-4	once	TRBJ2-2	ASSADRGYGELF
TRBV11-2	NA	TRBJ2-7	ASRTRYEQY
TRBV5-1	once	TRBJ1-1	ASSSGQGTEAF
TRBV30	NA	TRBJ1-5	AWSWGTDYSNQPQH
TRBV3-1/TRBV3-2	NA	TRBJ1-5	ASSQDQADQPQH
TRBV6-1	NA	TRBJ2-7	ASSEIGTGVAKQY
TRBV7-9	NA	TRBJ1-4	ASSPRPGGSGEKLF
TRBV5-6	NA	TRBJ2-1	ASSFGRAGFNEQF
TRBV6-2/TRBV6-3	NA	TRBJ2-5	ASSPSGEETQY
TRBV14	few	TRBJ2-1	ASSQTDYLSSYNEQF
TRBV30	NA	TRBJ2-5	AWSAMGGEETQY
TRBV2	NA	TRBJ1-1	ATSTGMNTEAF
TRBV28	NA	TRBJ2-3	ASRNGGETDTQY
TRBV27	NA	TRBJ2-7	ASSPWDRVYEQY
TRBV11-2	once	TRBJ2-1	ASSALAGSYNEQF
TRBV24-1	NA	TRBJ2-7	ATSPGGYEQY
TRBV7-2	NA	TRBJ2-3	ASSLGGAGGTDTQY
TRBV10-3	NA	TRBJ2-1	AITEGQGNEQF
TRBV7-9	NA	TRBJ1-5	ASSLGRSFEPQH
TRBV6-6	NA	TRBJ2-5	ASMPGGSETQY
TRBV7-3	NA	TRBJ2-2	ASSSRLAGDGGAGELF
TRBV5-5	NA	TRBJ2-3	ASSRASGRDSSTTDTQY
TRBV9	NA	TRBJ2-2	ASSKGLPTGELF
TRBV4-3	NA	TRBJ2-2	ASSQDGWGPSGELF
TRBV5-5	NA	TRBJ1-2	ASSPLSQQGADGYT
TRBV3-1/TRBV3-2	NA	TRBJ2-7	ASSAQGFGQY
TRBV7-3	NA	TRBJ1-3	ASSLSTGAGNTIY
TRBV4-3	NA	TRBJ1-1	ASSQDRDTEAF
TRBV19	NA	TRBJ1-1	ASSMYRGGNTEAF
TRBV3-1/TRBV3-2	NA	TRBJ2-3	ASSYQGGDTDTQY
TRBV11-2	NA	TRBJ1-1	ASSPLGGRPTNTEAF
TRBV25-1	NA	TRBJ1-1	ASSEHGGVGAF